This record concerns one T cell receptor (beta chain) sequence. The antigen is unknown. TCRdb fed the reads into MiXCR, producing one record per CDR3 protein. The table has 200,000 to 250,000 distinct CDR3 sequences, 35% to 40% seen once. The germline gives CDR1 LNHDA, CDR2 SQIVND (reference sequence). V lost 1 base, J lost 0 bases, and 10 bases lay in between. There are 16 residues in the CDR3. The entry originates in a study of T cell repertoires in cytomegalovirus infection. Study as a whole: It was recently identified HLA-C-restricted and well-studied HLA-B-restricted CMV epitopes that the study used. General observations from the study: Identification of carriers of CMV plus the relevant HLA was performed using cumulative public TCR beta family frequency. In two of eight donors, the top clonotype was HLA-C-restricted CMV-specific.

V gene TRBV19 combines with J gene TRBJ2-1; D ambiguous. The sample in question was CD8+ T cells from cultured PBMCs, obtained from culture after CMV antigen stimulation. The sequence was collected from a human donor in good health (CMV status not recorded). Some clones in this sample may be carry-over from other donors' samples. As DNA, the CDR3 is TGTGCCAGTAGTATAGGCGGCAGGAGCTCCTACAATGAGCAGTTCTTC. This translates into CASSIGGRSSYNEQFF.